This T cell receptor (beta chain) stems from a study of blood T cell repertoires in COVID-19. Germline V gene lookup returns CDR1 LGHNA and CDR2 YSLEER. This CDR3 comprises 14 residues. V was cut by 1 base and J by 10 bases, with 11 bases left in between. Only in-frame clones appear in the TCRdb table, and some are missing; sequencing was by immunoSEQ multiplex PCR. The sample holds 30,000 to 40,000 clones; 80% are singletons and the top ten take approximately 30%. The sequence was obtained from a man older than 75 with acute or convalescent COVID-19. This chain links TRBV4-3 with TRBJ1-6; D is uncertain. Source material: peripheral blood. In nucleotides, the CDR3 is TGCGCCAGCAGCCAAGGTACGGGGAACTCACCCCTCCACTTT. Its translation: CASSQGTGNSPLHF.